This TCR beta chain was documented in a study of T-cell memory formation after mild COVID-19. Across the whole study: TCR clusters largely stayed donor specific.

This clonotype has only a few counts. No antigen is known for it. Sample barcodes and UMIs were carried by the TCR alpha and TCR beta cDNA libraries that 5'RACE generated with constant-segment primers. TCRdb fed the 5' RACE reads into MiXCR, producing one record per CDR3 protein. The profile shows roughly 52,000 distinct CDR3 sequences, approximately 9.5% of them singletons. Whole-study results and caveats: Unconfirmed was the SARS-CoV-2 specificity of second-wave clones that peaked on day 37.

The germline CDR1 and CDR2 sequences are LGHNA and YNFKEQ. The CDR3 extends over 17 amino acids. The V segment lost 3 bases and the J segment 4 bases; nucleotides outside the gene matches: 7. This TCR was recovered from a man aged 18 to 30 who had mild COVID-19 (a few samples of this study predate the infection). Cell type and time point are not known. The rearrangement uses TRBV4-2 and TRBJ2-3, with TRBD2 identical over 13 bases. The sample consisted of PBMCs or a T cell subset sorted from them (not recorded which). The CDR3 spells CASSQTPGLAGPDTQYF. DNA of the CDR3: TGTGCCAGCAGCCAGACCCCGGGACTAGCGGGGCCAGATACGCAGTATTTT.